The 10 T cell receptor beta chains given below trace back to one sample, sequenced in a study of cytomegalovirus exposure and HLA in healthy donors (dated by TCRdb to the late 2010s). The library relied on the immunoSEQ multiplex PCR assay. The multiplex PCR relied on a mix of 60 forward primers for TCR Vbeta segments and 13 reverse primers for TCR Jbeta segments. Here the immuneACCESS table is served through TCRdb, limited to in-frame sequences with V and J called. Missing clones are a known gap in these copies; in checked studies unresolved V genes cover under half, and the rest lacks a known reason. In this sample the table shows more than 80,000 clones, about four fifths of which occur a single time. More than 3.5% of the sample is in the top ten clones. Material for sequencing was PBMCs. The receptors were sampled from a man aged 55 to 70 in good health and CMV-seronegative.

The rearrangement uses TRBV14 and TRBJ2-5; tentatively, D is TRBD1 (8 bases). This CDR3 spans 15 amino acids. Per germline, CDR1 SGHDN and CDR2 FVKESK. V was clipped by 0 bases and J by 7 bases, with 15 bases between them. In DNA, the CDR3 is TGTGCCAGCAGCCAAGATTTTAACAGGGGGGGGACCCAGTACTTC. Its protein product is CASSQDFNRGGTQYF.

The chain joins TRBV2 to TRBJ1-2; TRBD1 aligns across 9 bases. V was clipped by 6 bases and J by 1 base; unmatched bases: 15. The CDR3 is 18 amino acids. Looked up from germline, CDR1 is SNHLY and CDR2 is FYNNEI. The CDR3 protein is CASRPDIGTGRGNYGYTF. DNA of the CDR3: TGTGCCAGCAGACCGGATATCGGGACAGGGAGGGGTAACTATGGCTACACCTTC.

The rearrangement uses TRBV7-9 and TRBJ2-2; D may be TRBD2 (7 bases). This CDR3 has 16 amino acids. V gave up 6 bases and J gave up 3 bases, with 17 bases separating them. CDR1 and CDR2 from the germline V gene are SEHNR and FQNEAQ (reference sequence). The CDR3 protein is CASRDNREGDTGELFF. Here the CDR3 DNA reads TGTGCCAGCAGAGATAACAGGGAGGGGGACACCGGGGAGCTGTTTTTT.

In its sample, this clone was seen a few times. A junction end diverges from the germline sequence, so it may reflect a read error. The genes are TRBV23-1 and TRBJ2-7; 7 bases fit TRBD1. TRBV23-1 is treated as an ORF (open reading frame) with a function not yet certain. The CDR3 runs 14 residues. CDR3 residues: CASSHHKARDSRSF. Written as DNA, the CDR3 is TGCGCCAGCAGTCACCATAAAGCCCGGGACAGTCGTTCCTTC.

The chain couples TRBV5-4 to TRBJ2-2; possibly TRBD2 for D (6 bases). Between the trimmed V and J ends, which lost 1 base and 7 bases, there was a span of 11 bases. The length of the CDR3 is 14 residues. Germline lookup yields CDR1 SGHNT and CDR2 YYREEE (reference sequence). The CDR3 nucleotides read TGTGCCAGCAGCTTGACGGGGGTCGTCGGGGAGCTGTTTTTT. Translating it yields CASSLTGVVGELFF.

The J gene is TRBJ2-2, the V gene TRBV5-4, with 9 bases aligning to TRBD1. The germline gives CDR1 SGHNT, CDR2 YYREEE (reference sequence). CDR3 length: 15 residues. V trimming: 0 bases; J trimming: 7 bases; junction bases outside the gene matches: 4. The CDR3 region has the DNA TGTGCCAGCAGCTTGGGACAGGGGGAGGTCGGGGAGCTGTTTTTT. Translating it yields CASSLGQGEVGELFF.

In DNA form, the CDR3 reads TGCGCCAGCAGCCCCGTGCTAGCGGGGGTGTGGACAGATACGCAGTATTTT. It encodes CASSPVLAGVWTDTQYF. This chain connects TRBV4-1 to TRBJ2-3, with 10 bases that match TRBD2. V lost 4 bases, J lost 3 bases, and 10 bases stayed unmatched. CDR3 length: 17 amino acids. Germline V CDR1 and CDR2: MGHRA, YSYEKL.

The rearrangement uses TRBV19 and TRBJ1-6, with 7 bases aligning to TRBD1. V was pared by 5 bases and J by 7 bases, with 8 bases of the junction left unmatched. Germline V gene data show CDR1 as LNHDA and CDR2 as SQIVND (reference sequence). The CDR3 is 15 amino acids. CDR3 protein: CASSPGDSRNSPLHF. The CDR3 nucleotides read TGTGCCAGTAGTCCGGGGGACAGCCGCAATTCACCCCTCCACTTT.

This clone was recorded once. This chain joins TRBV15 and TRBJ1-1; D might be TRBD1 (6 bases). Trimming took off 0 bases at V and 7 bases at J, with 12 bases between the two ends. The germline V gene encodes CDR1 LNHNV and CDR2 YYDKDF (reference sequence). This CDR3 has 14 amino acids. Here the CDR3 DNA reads TGTGCCACCAGCAGAGATAAGGGACACCATGAAGCTTTCTTT. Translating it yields CATSRDKGHHEAFF.

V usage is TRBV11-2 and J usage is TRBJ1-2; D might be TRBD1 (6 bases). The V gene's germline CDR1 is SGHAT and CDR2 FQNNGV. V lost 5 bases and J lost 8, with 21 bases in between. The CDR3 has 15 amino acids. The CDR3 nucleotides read TGTGCCAGCAGCATTGGACCCCGGGGGGCGGGCGGCTACACCTTC. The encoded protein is CASSIGPRGAGGYTF.